A single sample gave rise to the 10 T cell receptor beta chains below, sequenced in a study of blood T cells in healthy people across ages. A second PCR, run for about 7 to 11 cycles, used a sample-barcoded 5' primer plus a J-beta primer mix. From the 5' RACE reads, TCRdb called clonotypes with MiXCR, one entry per CDR3 protein. The sample gives hundreds of thousands of distinct CDR3 sequences, 58% of which show up once; approximately 21% is in the top ten. The sequenced sample was blood. The source of these receptors is a man aged 30-40 years in good health.

The V and J genes are TRBV27 and TRBJ1-2, with D perhaps TRBD1 (6 bases). This CDR3 region has 13 residues. From germline, CDR1 is MNHEY and CDR2 SMNVEV (reference sequence). Deletions cut 3 bases from V and 7 bases from J, with 12 bases between. CDR3 nucleotide sequence: TGTGCCAGCAGTTTTAACGGGGGCAGTGGCTACACCTTC. Amino acid sequence: CASSFNGGSGYTF.

The V and J genes are TRBV7-2 and TRBJ1-4; D is ambiguous. CDR1 is SGHTA and CDR2 is FQGNSA in the germline V gene. The CDR3 runs to 14 residues. The ends were cut back, 5 bases at V and 6 bases at J, with 13 bases in the middle. The CDR3 spells CASSLRAQDEKLFF. CDR3 coding DNA: TGTGCCAGCAGCCTAAGGGCTCAGGATGAAAAACTGTTTTTT.

A note on this clonotype: One end of the junction fails to match germline, which may point to a read error. The chain recombines TRBV25-1 with TRBJ1-2; unclear D gene. This CDR3 region has 13 residues. CDR1 MGHDK and CDR2 SYGVNS come from the germline V gene. The CDR3 DNA is TGTGCCAACAGTGACCGGGGTACCTATGGCTACACCTTC. It translates to CANSDRGTYGYTF.

This sequence joins TRBV20-1 and TRBJ1-2; no reliable D call. Germline V CDR1 and CDR2: DFQATT, SNEGSKA (reference sequence). The CDR3 spans 15 residues. V lost 6 bases, J lost 0 bases, and 17 bases lay in between. As DNA, the CDR3 is TGCAGTGCCCCCACGACTCCCGAGGCTAACTATGGCTACACCTTC. As protein: CSAPTTPEANYGYTF.

The sample holds a few counts of this clonotype. The chain couples TRBV10-3 to TRBJ2-6; D is uncertain. V lost 4 bases to trimming and J lost 2 bases, with 12 bases between them. The CDR3 length is 16 residues. Germline V lookup: CDR1 ENHRY, CDR2 SYGVKD. The CDR3 loop reads CAISVTELTGANVLTF. In DNA, the CDR3 is TGTGCCATCAGTGTAACAGAGCTTACTGGGGCCAACGTCCTGACTTTC.

The chain couples TRBV29-1 to TRBJ2-1; 15 bases match TRBD2. Germline-derived CDR1 and CDR2 are SQVTM and ANQGSEA. Germline trimming cut 0 bases from V and 3 bases from J; bases unmatched to any gene: 9. This CDR3 has 19 amino acids. The CDR3 sequence: CSVEDYGTSGRTYYNEQFF. DNA of the CDR3: TGCAGCGTTGAAGATTATGGGACTAGCGGGAGGACTTACTACAATGAGCAGTTCTTC.

This clonotype appeared once. The chain carries TRBV10-3 and TRBJ2-7; D may be TRBD2 (6 bases). Looked up from germline, CDR1 is ENHRY and CDR2 is SYGVKD. The length of the CDR3 is 13 residues. Trimming took off 9 bases at V and 7 bases at J, with 19 bases between the two ends. The CDR3 sequence is CAIKDSHGGEQYF. The DNA of the CDR3 is TGTGCCATTAAAGACAGTCATGGAGGGGAGCAGTACTTC.

This clonotype appeared once. V and J are TRBV15 and TRBJ1-1, with D possibly TRBD1 on 5 matching bases. Trimming stripped 0 bases from V and 5 bases from J, with 16 bases between. CDR3 length equals 16 residues. The germline gives CDR1 LNHNV, CDR2 YYDKDF (reference sequence). CDR3 region: CATSRDFGGGMTEAFF. In DNA form, the CDR3 reads TGTGCCACCAGCAGAGATTTCGGGGGTGGTATGACTGAAGCTTTCTTT. Combining the CDR3 with reference TRBV15 and TRBJ1-1 gives the whole variable domain DAMVIQNPRYQVTQFGKPVTLSCSQTLNHNVMYWYQQKSSQAPKLLFHYYDKDFNNEADTPDNFQSRRPNTSFCFLDIRSPGLGDTAMYLCATSRDFGGGMTEAFFGQGTRLTVV.

The chain recombines TRBV18 with TRBJ2-3, with 8 bases matching TRBD1. Germline V gene data show CDR1 as KGHSH and CDR2 as LQKENI. The CDR3 loop spans 15 amino acids. V shed 5 bases and J 2 bases; nucleotides not matched to a gene: 6. CDR3 sequence: CASSTTGGNTDTQYF. The DNA of the CDR3 is TGTGCCAGCTCAACTACAGGGGGTAACACAGATACGCAGTATTTT.

This clonotype was recorded a few times. This chain links TRBV27 with TRBJ2-6; no clear D. The germline V gene encodes CDR1 MNHEY and CDR2 SMNVEV (reference sequence). Trimming shortened V by 7 bases and J by 0 bases, and 10 bases separated the two germline ends. The CDR3 is made up of 15 amino acids. The CDR3 nucleotides are TGTGCCAGCACCAGACGAAACTCTGGGGCCAACGTCCTGACTTTC. This sequence encodes CASTRRNSGANVLTF.